This passage covers 18 T cell receptor beta chains from one sample sequenced in a study of blood T cell repertoires in COVID-19 (dated by TCRdb to the early 2020s). Library prep was done by the immunoSEQ multiplex PCR assay. TCRdb obtained this table from immuneACCESS and retained in-frame rearrangements with V and J assigned. These tables miss some clones; where compared with another copy, unresolved V genes account for less than half of the shortfall, and the remainder is unexplained. This sample gives 360,000 or so clones in total; roughly 89% of them show up just once. The ten largest clones add up to about 6.8% of the sample. The sequenced material came from peripheral blood. These receptor sequences come from a man aged 18 to 30 with active or convalescent COVID-19.

This clone was observed a handful of times. This chain links TRBV9 with TRBJ2-1; 14 bases align to TRBD2. The CDR3 has 16 residues. V lost 4 bases and J lost 5; bases outside the gene matches: 5. Germline V gene sequence: CDR1 SGDLS, CDR2 YYNGEE. The CDR3: CASSSGLAGDHNEQFF. DNA for the CDR3: TGTGCCAGCAGCTCGGGACTAGCGGGGGATCACAATGAGCAGTTCTTC.

The rearrangement links TRBV7-9 to TRBJ2-1, with D possibly TRBD2 on 6 matching bases. V was cut by 2 bases and J by 6 bases, with 11 bases left in between. Germline CDR1 SEHNR, CDR2 FQNEAQ (reference sequence). The CDR3 consists of 14 residues. The CDR3 region is CASSLTGVINEQFF. DNA of the CDR3: TGTGCCAGCAGCTTAACGGGGGTCATCAATGAGCAGTTCTTC.

The rearrangement links TRBV5-6 to TRBJ1-4, with 7 bases identical to TRBD1. The J segment lost 0 bases and the V segment lost 7 bases, leaving 6 bases of the junction unmatched. The length of the CDR3 is 15 residues. Germline CDR1 is SGHDT and CDR2 is YYEEEE. CDR3 DNA: TGTGCCAGCCGACGTACAGGGGCAACTAATGAAAAACTGTTTTTT. Protein sequence: CASRRTGATNEKLFF.

The genes are TRBV19 and TRBJ2-1; 8 positions agree with TRBD2. V lost 3 bases, J lost 5 bases, and 6 bases stayed unmatched. Germline CDR1 and CDR2: LNHDA and SQIVND (reference sequence). This CDR3 is built from 15 residues. This chain's CDR3 is CASSILAGSNNEQFF. The CDR3 coding sequence is TGTGCCAGTAGTATCTTAGCGGGGAGCAACAATGAGCAGTTCTTC. Filled out from reference TRBV19 and TRBJ2-1, the complete variable domain reads DGGITQSPKYLFRKEGQNVTLSCEQNLNHDAMYWYRQDPGQGLRLIYYSQIVNDFQKGDIAEGYSVSREKKESFPLTVTSAQKNPTAFYLCASSILAGSNNEQFFGPGTRLTVL.

The chain recombines TRBV6-5 with TRBJ2-7; 10 bases fit TRBD1. Trimming took 4 bases from V and 4 from J; bases not matched to a gene: 7. The V gene's germline CDR1 is MNHEY and CDR2 SVGAGI. The CDR3 extends over 15 amino acids. The CDR3 loop reads CASSFGQGGSYEQYF. CDR3 coding DNA: TGTGCCAGCAGTTTCGGACAGGGGGGATCTTACGAGCAGTACTTC.

This clone was seen at least ten times. The CDR3 reads CSVAAQGGRPYEQYF. The CDR3 DNA follows: TGCAGCGTTGCGGCTCAGGGGGGTCGACCCTACGAGCAGTACTTC. The chain employs TRBV29-1 and TRBJ2-7; D perhaps matches TRBD1 (7 bases). Per germline, CDR1 SQVTM and CDR2 ANQGSEA. V lost 4 bases and J lost 2, with 18 bases in between. CDR3 length equals 15 residues.

The chain has TRBV6-6 and TRBJ2-1, with D possibly TRBD2 on 6 matching bases. Trimming pared 7 bases from V and 0 bases from J, leaving 22 bases between. The CDR3 is 18 amino acids. Germline CDR1 reads MNHNY; CDR2 reads SVGAGI (reference sequence). In DNA, the CDR3 is TGTGCCAGCACTCGACTTGGGGGAGGCCTTGGCTCCTACAATGAGCAGTTCTTC. Amino acids: CASTRLGGGLGSYNEQFF.

The chain joins TRBV18 to TRBJ2-3, with D tentatively TRBD1 (6 bases). The germline V gene has CDR1 KGHSH and CDR2 LQKENI. Trimming removed 2 bases at V and 5 bases at J, with 11 bases between. The CDR3 is 14 amino acids. The CDR3 nucleotides are TGTGCCAGCTCACCAGATATAGGGGGAGATACGCAGTATTTT. Translation: CASSPDIGGDTQYF.

The CDR3 DNA is TGTGCCAGCAGCCATTTTGGATCAGGCATGGACACCGGGGAGCTGTTTTTT. It codes for CASSHFGSGMDTGELFF. V is TRBV3-1 (or the pseudogene TRBV3-2) and J is TRBJ2-2; unclear D gene. CDR1 is LGHDT and CDR2 is YNNKEL in the germline V gene (reference sequence). This CDR3 has 17 amino acids. Trimming removed 3 bases at V and 3 bases at J, with 17 bases between.

This chain joins TRBV25-1 and TRBJ1-4, with D perhaps TRBD1 (5 bases). Trimming cost V 6 bases and J 8 bases, with 16 bases left between them. Germline assignment: CDR1 MGHDK and CDR2 SYGVNS. The CDR3 spans 14 residues. CDR3 in amino acids: CASSAGGLGEKLFF. DNA for the CDR3: TGTGCCAGCAGCGCCGGGGGTTTGGGGGAAAAACTGTTTTTT.

The gene calls are TRBV11-3 and TRBJ2-1; TRBD2 is a possible D gene (5 bases). Trimming cost V 1 base and J 3 bases, with 10 bases left between them. Per germline, CDR1 SGHNT and CDR2 YENEEA. The CDR3 runs 15 residues. The CDR3 DNA is TGTGCCAGCAGCTTAGCCCTAGCTATCTACAATGAGCAGTTCTTC. Amino acid sequence: CASSLALAIYNEQFF.

V is TRBV12-3 or TRBV12-4 and J is TRBJ1-2, with D possibly being TRBD1 (5 bases). V shed 6 bases and J shed 2 bases, with 10 bases lying between them. The CDR3 has 13 residues. This CDR3 is CASRPDTNYGYTF. The DNA of the CDR3 is TGTGCCAGCAGGCCGGACACAAACTATGGCTACACCTTC.

The rearrangement links TRBV29-1 to TRBJ1-3, with 8 positions matching TRBD1. The V gene end was trimmed by 8 bases and the J gene end by 2 bases; junction bases not matched to a gene: 2. The length of the CDR3 is 12 residues. Germline CDR1 is SQVTM and CDR2 is ANQGSEA. The DNA for the CDR3 is TGCAGCCACAGGGGGACTGGAAACACCATATATTTT. This encodes CSHRGTGNTIYF.

J is TRBJ1-1 and V is TRBV7-9, with TRBD1 as a possible D gene (6 bases). Trimming took 4 bases from V and 7 from J, leaving 13 bases between them. The CDR3 is 13 residues long. Germline CDR1 is SEHNR and CDR2 is FQNEAQ (reference sequence). The CDR3 nucleotides are TGTGCCAGCAGCTCTACAGGGACGCTTGAAGCTTTCTTT. It translates to CASSSTGTLEAFF.

This sequence joins TRBV7-9 and TRBJ1-1; 8 bases align to TRBD1. Per germline, CDR1 SEHNR and CDR2 FQNEAQ (reference sequence). CDR3 length: 12 amino acids. Germline trimming cut 4 bases from V and 11 bases from J; bases unmatched to any gene: 6. This CDR3 is CASSSDRVGAFF. The CDR3 coding sequence is TGTGCCAGCAGCTCGGACAGGGTCGGTGCTTTCTTT.

This chain connects TRBV28 to TRBJ2-7, with 9 positions matching TRBD1. Trimming removed 7 bases from V and 5 bases from J; junction bases left unmatched: 12. Looked up from germline, CDR1 is MDHEN and CDR2 is SYDVKM. This CDR3 has 15 residues. CDR3 protein: CASTPVGQGSHEQYF. The CDR3 region has the DNA TGTGCCAGCACCCCTGTAGGACAGGGGTCCCACGAGCAGTACTTC.

The chain couples TRBV7-8 to TRBJ2-7, with 8 bases that match TRBD1. V gave up 3 bases and J gave up 2 bases; unmatched junction bases: 9. The germline V gene encodes CDR1 SGHVS and CDR2 FQNEAQ. The CDR3 spans 16 residues. The chain's CDR3 is CASSFGSDRVAYEQYF. DNA of the CDR3: TGTGCCAGCAGCTTTGGCTCGGACAGGGTCGCCTACGAGCAGTACTTC.

J is TRBJ1-4 and V is TRBV9; D call uncertain. Germline-derived CDR1 and CDR2 are SGDLS and YYNGEE. The CDR3 loop spans 15 amino acids. Trimming shortened V by 4 bases and J by 3 bases, and 13 bases separated the two germline ends. CDR3 bases: TGTGCCAGCAGCCCCGGTGTTCTCTCTAATGAAAAACTGTTTTTT. Translated: CASSPGVLSNEKLFF.